The 15 T cell receptor beta chains reported below all come from one sample, sequenced in a study of blood T cell repertoires in COVID-19. Assay used: immunoSEQ multiplex PCR; TCRdb lists only in-frame clones, some missing. The table lists fewer than 350,000 clones, more than 70% of them singletons. Sequencing was performed on peripheral blood. The receptors derive from an older woman with COVID-19, enrolled during active disease.

With regard to this clone: One end of the junction varies from germline; a read error may be responsible. The chain employs TRBV4-2 and TRBJ1-2; 7 bases line up with TRBD1. The CDR3 consists of 14 residues. Germline CDR1 reads LGHNA; CDR2 reads YNFKEQ. The chain's CDR3 is CANSQAGGIYGYTF. The CDR3 region has the DNA TGTGCCAACAGCCAAGCAGGGGGTATCTATGGCTACACCTTC.

The sample holds one count of this clone. The junction departs from the called germline gene at one end, perhaps through a read error. The rearrangement joins TRBV6-5 to TRBJ1-1; weak D call: TRBD1 (5 bases). Germline values: CDR1 MNHEY, CDR2 SVGAGI. CDR3 length: 13 amino acids. CDR3 sequence (DNA): TGTGCCAGCACCCTCTGGGGCGGCACTGAAGTTTTCTTT. This translates into CASTLWGGTEVFF.

The chain carries TRBV7-2 and TRBJ1-1, with D maybe TRBD1 (6 bases). CDR1 is SGHTA and CDR2 is FQGNSA in the germline V gene. The CDR3 is 16 amino acids. V was shortened by 1 base and J by 1 base, with 13 bases between the two germline ends. The DNA of the CDR3 is TGTGCCAGCAGCTTAGTTACAGGGCGTAAGAACACTGAAGCTTTCTTT. Translated, it gives CASSLVTGRKNTEAFF.

In its sample, this clone was seen once. V gene TRBV9 combines with J gene TRBJ2-2; TRBD1 aligns across 8 bases. The trim removed 1 base at V and 5 bases at J, leaving 13 bases unmatched. The germline CDR1 and CDR2 sequences are SGDLS and YYNGEE. The length of the CDR3 is 18 residues. As DNA, the CDR3 is TGTGCCAGCAGCGTATCATCGCTCCCAGGGGGCGGGACCGGGGAGCTGTTTTTT. Its translation: CASSVSSLPGGGTGELFF.

This chain joins TRBV2 and TRBJ1-2, with D unresolved. Germline V gives CDR1 SNHLY, CDR2 FYNNEI. V was trimmed by 7 bases and J by 6 bases, leaving 6 bases between them. The CDR3 loop spans 10 amino acids. CDR3 sequence reads: CASKQDGYTF. In DNA, the CDR3 is TGTGCCAGCAAGCAGGATGGCTACACCTTC.

The chain is built from TRBV18 and TRBJ1-2; 8 nucleotides agree with TRBD1. Germline values: CDR1 KGHSH, CDR2 LQKENI. V was clipped by 6 bases and J by 8 bases; unmatched bases: 8. The CDR3 contains 13 residues. CDR3 coding DNA: TGTGCCAGCTCCCAGGAGCGGGACAGGGGCTACACCTTC. Translating it yields CASSQERDRGYTF.

The V call is TRBV9, the J call TRBJ2-3; 9 bases align to TRBD2. Looked up from germline, CDR1 is SGDLS and CDR2 is YYNGEE. The V segment lost 3 bases and the J segment 4 bases; nucleotides outside the gene matches: 6. CDR3 size: 15 residues. The CDR3 loop is CASSGGGAFADTQYF. CDR3 nucleotides: TGTGCCAGCAGCGGCGGGGGGGCCTTCGCAGATACGCAGTATTTT. The variable domain in full, completed from reference TRBV9 and TRBJ2-3, reads DSGVTQTPKHLITATGQRVTLRCSPRSGDLSVYWYQQSLDQGLQFLIQYYNGEERAKGNILERFSAQQFPDLHSELNLSSLELGDSALYFCASSGGGAFADTQYFGPGTRLTVL.

The rearrangement links TRBV27 to TRBJ1-5; TRBD1 might be the D (5 bases). V gave up 5 bases and J gave up 4 bases, with 15 bases separating them. The germline CDR1 and CDR2 sequences are MNHEY and SMNVEV (reference sequence). CDR3 length equals 15 residues. The CDR3 sequence: CASSTLNRRNQPQHF. The CDR3 DNA reads as TGTGCCAGCAGTACCCTTAACAGGCGGAATCAGCCCCAGCATTTT.

The gene calls are TRBV5-1 and TRBJ1-2; D is uncertain. Trimming left V 1 base short and J 2 bases short, with 9 bases between. The CDR3 spans 14 residues. Germline CDR1 and CDR2: SGHRS and YFSETQ. The CDR3 nucleotides are TGCGCCAGCAGCTTGCGGGGAGAGAACTATGGCTACACCTTC. It codes for CASSLRGENYGYTF.

The chain is built from TRBV7-6 and TRBJ2-1; weak D call: TRBD2 (6 bases). The CDR3 covers 15 residues. Trimming took 4 bases from V and 9 from J, leaving 19 bases between them. The germline gives CDR1 SGHVS, CDR2 FNYEAQ. Here the CDR3 DNA reads TGTGCCAGCAGCTCCCGGGACTGGGGCTACCTTGAGCAGTTCTTC. It encodes CASSSRDWGYLEQFF.

The chain uses TRBV2 and TRBJ2-5; D is undetermined. The CDR3 sequence is 14 residues long. Germline V gene data show CDR1 as SNHLY and CDR2 as FYNNEI. The V end was cut by 5 bases, the J end by 4 bases, with 14 bases between. The CDR3 DNA is TGTGCCAGCAGTCACTTTAGAGCTCGAGAGACCCAGTACTTC. Translation gives CASSHFRARETQYF.

V and J are TRBV7-2 and TRBJ2-4; D might be TRBD2 (6 bases). Germline V gives CDR1 SGHTA, CDR2 FQGNSA. Trimming shortened V by 5 bases and J by 1 base, and 12 bases separated the two germline ends. The CDR3 runs 15 residues. The CDR3 protein is CASSPGGVAKNIQYF. For the CDR3, the DNA is TGTGCCAGCAGCCCTGGAGGGGTCGCCAAAAACATTCAGTACTTC.

The gene calls are TRBV4-1 and TRBJ1-2, with D perhaps matching TRBD1 (6 bases). The CDR3 runs to 18 residues. CDR1 is MGHRA, CDR2 YSYEKL, per germline. V gave up 0 bases and J gave up 4 bases, with 21 bases separating them. CDR3 region: CASSQERQGSLALYGYTF. CDR3 DNA sequence: TGCGCCAGCAGCCAAGAACGGCAGGGGTCCTTAGCGCTCTATGGCTACACCTTC.

The J gene is TRBJ1-3, the V gene TRBV11-2, with TRBD1 as a possible D gene (5 bases). V lost 5 bases, J lost 0 bases, and 11 bases lay in between. The CDR3 is 15 residues long. Germline V gives CDR1 SGHAT, CDR2 FQNNGV. The CDR3 DNA follows: TGTGCCAGCAGCCCGGGGGTGGCCTCTGGAAACACCATATATTTT. It encodes CASSPGVASGNTIYF.

In this sample, this clone turned up once. The chain combines TRBV6-5 with TRBJ1-4; perhaps TRBD1 as D (5 bases). CDR3 length: 15 amino acids. Germline-derived CDR1 and CDR2 are MNHEY and SVGAGI. Trimming removed 6 bases from V and 8 bases from J, with 19 bases in between. The DNA for the CDR3 is TGTGCCAGCAGAGCCCGGGGGGGACGAGGAGAAAAACTGTTTTTT. This encodes CASRARGGRGEKLFF.